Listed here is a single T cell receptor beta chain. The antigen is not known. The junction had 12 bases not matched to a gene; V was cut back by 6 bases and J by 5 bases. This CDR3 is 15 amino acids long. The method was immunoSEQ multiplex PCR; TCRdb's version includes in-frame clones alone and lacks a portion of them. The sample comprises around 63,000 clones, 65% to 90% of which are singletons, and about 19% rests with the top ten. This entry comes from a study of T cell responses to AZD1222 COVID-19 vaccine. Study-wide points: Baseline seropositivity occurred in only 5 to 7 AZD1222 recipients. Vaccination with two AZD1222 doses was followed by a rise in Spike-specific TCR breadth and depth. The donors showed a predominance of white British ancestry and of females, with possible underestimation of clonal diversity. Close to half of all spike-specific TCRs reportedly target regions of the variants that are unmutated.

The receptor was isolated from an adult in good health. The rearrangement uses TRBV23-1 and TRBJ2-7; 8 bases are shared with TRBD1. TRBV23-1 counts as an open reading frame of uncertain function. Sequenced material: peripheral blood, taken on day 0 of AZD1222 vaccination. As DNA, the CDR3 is TGCGCCAGCAGCAAACCTACAGGGGGTATCGACGAGCAGTACTTC. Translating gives CASSKPTGGIDEQYF.